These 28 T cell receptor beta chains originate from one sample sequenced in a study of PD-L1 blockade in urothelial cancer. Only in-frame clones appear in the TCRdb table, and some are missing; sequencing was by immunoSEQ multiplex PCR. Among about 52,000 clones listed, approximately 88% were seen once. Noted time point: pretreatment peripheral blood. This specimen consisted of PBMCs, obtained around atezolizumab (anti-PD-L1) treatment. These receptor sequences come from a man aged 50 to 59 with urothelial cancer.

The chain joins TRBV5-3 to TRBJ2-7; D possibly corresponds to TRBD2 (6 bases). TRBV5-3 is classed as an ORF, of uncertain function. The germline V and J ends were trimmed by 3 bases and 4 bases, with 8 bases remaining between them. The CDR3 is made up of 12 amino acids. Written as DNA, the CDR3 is TGTGCCAGAAGCTCTAGCGTGTACGAGCAGTACTTC. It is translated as CARSSSVYEQYF.

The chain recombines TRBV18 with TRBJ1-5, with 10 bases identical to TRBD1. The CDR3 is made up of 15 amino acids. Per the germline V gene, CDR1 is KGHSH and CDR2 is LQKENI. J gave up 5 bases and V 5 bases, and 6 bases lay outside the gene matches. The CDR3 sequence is CASSARDRGDQPQHF. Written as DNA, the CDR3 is TGTGCCAGCTCAGCCCGGGACAGGGGCGATCAGCCCCAGCATTTT.

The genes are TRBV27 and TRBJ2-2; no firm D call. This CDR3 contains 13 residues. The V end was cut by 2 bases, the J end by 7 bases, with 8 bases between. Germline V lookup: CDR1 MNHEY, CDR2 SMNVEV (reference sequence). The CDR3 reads CASSLVVSGELFF. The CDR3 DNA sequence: TGTGCCAGCAGTTTAGTGGTTAGCGGGGAGCTGTTTTTT.

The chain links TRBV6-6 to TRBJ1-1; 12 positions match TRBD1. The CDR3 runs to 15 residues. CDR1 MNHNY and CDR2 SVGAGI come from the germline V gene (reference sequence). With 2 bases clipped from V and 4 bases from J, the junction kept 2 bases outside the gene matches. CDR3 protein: CASSYPGQGATEAFF. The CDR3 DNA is TGTGCCAGCAGTTACCCGGGACAGGGGGCCACTGAAGCTTTCTTT.

The CDR3 is CASSPAGTGADEQYF. CDR3 coding DNA: TGTGCCAGCAGCCCGGCGGGGACAGGGGCTGACGAGCAGTACTTC. The gene calls are TRBV5-4 and TRBJ2-7; 10 bases agree with TRBD1. The germline CDR1 and CDR2 sequences are SGHNT and YYREEE (reference sequence). This CDR3 is 15 amino acids long. Trimming at V came to 4 bases and at J to 5 bases, leaving 9 bases not matched to a gene.

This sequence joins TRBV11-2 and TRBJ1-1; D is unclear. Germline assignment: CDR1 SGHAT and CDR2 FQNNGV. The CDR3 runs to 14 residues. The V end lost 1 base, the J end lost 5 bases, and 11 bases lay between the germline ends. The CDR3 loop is CASSLGKRGTEAFF. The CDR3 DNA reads TGTGCCAGCAGCTTAGGGAAACGAGGTACTGAAGCTTTCTTT.

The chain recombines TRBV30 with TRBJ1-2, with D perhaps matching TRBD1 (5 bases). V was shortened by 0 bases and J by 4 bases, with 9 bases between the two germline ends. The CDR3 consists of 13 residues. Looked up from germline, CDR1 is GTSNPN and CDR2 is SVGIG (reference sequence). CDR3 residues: CAWSVGGGYGYTF. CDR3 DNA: TGTGCCTGGAGTGTAGGCGGGGGCTATGGCTACACCTTC.

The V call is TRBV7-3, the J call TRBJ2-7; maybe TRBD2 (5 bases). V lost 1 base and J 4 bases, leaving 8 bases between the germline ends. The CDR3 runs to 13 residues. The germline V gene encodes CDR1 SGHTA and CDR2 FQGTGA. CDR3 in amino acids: CASSLNREYEQYF. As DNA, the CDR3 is TGTGCCAGCAGCTTAAATCGGGAATACGAGCAGTACTTC.

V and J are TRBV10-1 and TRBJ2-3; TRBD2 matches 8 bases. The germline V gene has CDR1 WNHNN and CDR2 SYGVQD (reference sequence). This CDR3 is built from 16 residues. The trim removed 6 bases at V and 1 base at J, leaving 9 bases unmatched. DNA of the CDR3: TGCGCCAGCAGCCCTGTTAGCGGGGAGGGCACAGATACGCAGTATTTT. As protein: CASSPVSGEGTDTQYF.

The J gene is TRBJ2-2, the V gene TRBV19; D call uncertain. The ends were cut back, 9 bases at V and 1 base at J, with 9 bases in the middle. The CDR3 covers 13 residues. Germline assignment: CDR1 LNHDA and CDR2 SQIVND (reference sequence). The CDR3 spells CASHFGNTGELFF. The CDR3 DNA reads TGTGCCAGCCACTTCGGGAACACCGGGGAGCTGTTTTTT.

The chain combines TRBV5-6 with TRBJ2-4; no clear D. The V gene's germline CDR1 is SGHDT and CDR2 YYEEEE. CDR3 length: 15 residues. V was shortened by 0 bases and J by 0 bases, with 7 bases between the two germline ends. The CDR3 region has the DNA TGTGCCAGCAGCTTGGAGAGGCTAGCCAAAAACATTCAGTACTTC. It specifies CASSLERLAKNIQYF.

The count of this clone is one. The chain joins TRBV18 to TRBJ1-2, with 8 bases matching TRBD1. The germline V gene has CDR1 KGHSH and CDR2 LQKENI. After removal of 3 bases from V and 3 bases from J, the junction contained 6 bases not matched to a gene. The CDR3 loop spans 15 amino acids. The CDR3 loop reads CASSPGQGRDYGYTF. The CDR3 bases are TGTGCCAGCTCACCCGGACAGGGTCGTGACTATGGCTACACCTTC.

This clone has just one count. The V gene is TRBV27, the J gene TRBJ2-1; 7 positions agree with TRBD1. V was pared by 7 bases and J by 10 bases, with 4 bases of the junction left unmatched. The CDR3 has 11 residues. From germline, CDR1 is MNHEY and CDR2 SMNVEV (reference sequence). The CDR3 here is CASTGGREQFF. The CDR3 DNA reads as TGTGCCAGCACAGGGGGTAGGGAGCAGTTCTTC.

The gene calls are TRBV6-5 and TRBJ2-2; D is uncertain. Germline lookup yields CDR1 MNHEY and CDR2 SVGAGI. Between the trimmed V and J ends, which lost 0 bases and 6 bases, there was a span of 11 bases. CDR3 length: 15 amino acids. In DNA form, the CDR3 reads TGTGCCAGCAGTTACTCTAGAAAATACTCCGGGGAGCTGTTTTTT. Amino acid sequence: CASSYSRKYSGELFF.

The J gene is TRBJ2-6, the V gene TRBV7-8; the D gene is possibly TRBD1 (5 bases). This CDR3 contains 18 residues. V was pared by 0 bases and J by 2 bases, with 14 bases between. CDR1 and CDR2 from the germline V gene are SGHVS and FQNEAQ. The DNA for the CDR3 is TGTGCCAGCAGCTTAGCGGGCAGGGCGGCGACTGGGGCCAACGTCCTGACTTTC. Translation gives CASSLAGRAATGANVLTF.

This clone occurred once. For the CDR3, the DNA is TGCGCCAGGATCCGGGACAGGGCATGCTCACCCCTCCACTTT. Amino acid sequence: CARIRDRACSPLHF. The chain is built from TRBV23-1 and TRBJ1-6; 9 nucleotides match TRBD1. TRBV23-1 is an ORF for which the function is uncertain. V lost 9 bases, J lost 10 bases, and 10 bases stayed unmatched. The length of the CDR3 is 14 residues.

The CDR3 DNA reads as TGTGCCAGCAGCGTAGAGGACGGGGGGGGATTTGAGACCCAGTACTTC. Translated: CASSVEDGGGFETQYF. This sequence joins TRBV9 and TRBJ2-5, with 8 nucleotides matching TRBD2. This CDR3 is built from 16 residues. After removal of 0 bases from V and 5 bases from J, the junction contained 9 bases not matched to a gene. CDR1 is SGDLS and CDR2 is YYNGEE in the germline V gene.

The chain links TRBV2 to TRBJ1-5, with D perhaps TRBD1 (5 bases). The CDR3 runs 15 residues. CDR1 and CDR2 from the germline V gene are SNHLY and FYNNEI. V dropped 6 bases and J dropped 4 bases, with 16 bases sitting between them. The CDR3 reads CASRTSTGRNQPQHF. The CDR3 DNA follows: TGTGCCAGCAGGACTTCCACAGGTCGGAATCAGCCCCAGCATTTT.

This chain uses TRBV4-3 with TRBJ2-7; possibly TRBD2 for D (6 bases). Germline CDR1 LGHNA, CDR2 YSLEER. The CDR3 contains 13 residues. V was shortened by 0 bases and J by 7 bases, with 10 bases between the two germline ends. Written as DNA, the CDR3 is TGCGCCAGCAGCCAAGAACTCCGGGGGGAGCAGTACTTC. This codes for CASSQELRGEQYF.

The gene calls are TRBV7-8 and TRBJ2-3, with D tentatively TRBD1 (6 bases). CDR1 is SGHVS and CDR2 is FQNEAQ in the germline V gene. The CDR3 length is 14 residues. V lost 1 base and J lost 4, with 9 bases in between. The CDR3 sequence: CASSLDRAADTQYF. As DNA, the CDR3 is TGTGCCAGCAGCTTAGACAGGGCGGCAGATACGCAGTATTTT. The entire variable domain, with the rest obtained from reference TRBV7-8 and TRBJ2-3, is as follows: GAGVSQSPRYKVAKRGQDVALRCDPISGHVSLFWYQQALGQGPEFLTYFQNEAQLDKSGLPSDRFFAERPEGSVSTLKIQRTQQEDSAVYLCASSLDRAADTQYFGPGTRLTVL.

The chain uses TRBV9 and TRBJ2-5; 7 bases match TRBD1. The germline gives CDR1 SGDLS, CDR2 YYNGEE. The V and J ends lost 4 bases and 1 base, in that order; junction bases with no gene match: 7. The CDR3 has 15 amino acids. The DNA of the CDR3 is TGTGCCAGCAGCCCCCCCGGGACAGTCCAAGAGACCCAGTACTTC. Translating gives CASSPPGTVQETQYF.

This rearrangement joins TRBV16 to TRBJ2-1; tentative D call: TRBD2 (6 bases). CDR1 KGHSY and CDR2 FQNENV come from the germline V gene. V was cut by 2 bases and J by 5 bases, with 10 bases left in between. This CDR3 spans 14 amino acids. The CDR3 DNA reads TGTGCCAGCAGCCAAGCGGGGACGGACAATGAGCAGTTCTTC. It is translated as CASSQAGTDNEQFF.

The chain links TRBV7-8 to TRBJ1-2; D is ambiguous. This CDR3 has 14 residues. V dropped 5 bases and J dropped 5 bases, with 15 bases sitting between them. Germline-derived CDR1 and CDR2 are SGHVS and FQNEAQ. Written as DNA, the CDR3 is TGTGCCAGCAGCCTCTCGGGTCGAGGGTATGGCTACACCTTC. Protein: CASSLSGRGYGYTF.

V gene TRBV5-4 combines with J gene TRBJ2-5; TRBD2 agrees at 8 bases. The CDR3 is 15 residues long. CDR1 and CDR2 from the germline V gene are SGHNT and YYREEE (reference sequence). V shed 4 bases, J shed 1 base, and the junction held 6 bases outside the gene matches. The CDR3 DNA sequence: TGTGCCAGCAGCCAGACTAGCGAGCTCCAAGAGACCCAGTACTTC. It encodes CASSQTSELQETQYF.

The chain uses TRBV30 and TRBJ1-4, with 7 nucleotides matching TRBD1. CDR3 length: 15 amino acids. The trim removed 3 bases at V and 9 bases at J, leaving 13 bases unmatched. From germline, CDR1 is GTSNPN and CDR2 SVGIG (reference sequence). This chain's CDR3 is CAWRGEGGRGKKLFF. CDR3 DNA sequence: TGTGCCTGGAGAGGGGAAGGGGGCAGGGGTAAAAAACTGTTTTTT.

CDR3 DNA: TGCAGCGCCGAACGGAATGAAAAACTGTTTTTT. Translating it yields CSAERNEKLFF. This chain uses TRBV29-1 with TRBJ1-4; D gene unclear. This CDR3 is 11 amino acids long. Germline V CDR1 and CDR2: SQVTM, ANQGSEA. The ends were cut back, 7 bases at V and 5 bases at J, with 8 bases in the middle.

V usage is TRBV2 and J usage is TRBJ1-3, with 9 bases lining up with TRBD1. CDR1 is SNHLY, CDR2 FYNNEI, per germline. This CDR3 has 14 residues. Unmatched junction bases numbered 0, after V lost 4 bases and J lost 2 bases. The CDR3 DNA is TGTGCCAGCAGTGGGGACAGGGCTGGAAACACCATATATTTT. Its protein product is CASSGDRAGNTIYF.

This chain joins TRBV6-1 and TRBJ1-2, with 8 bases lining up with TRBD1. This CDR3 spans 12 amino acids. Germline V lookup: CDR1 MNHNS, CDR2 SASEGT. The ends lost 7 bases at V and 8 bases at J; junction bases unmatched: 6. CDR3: CASNRQGWGYTF. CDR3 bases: TGTGCCAGCAATCGACAGGGGTGGGGCTACACCTTC.